A selection of T cell receptor beta chains follows, all from one sample in a study of T cell repertoires in cytomegalovirus infection. Their target antigens are unknown. TCRdb used MiXCR to reprocess the reads, holding one entry per CDR3 protein. The sample holds about 830,000 distinct CDR3 sequences, approximately 32% seen once. The starting material was cultured CD8+ T cells from PBMCs, obtained from culture after CMV antigen stimulation. The receptor source for this set is a human donor in good health (CMV status not recorded). Some clones in this sample may be carry-over from other donors' samples. CDR3s include the opening cysteine and the closing phenylalanine or tryptophan. The D gene is left open where the match is weak. Some rows have no size entry. The others give once, few or many, or a class for an expanded clone.

size: few; J: TRBJ1-1; V: TRBV12-3/TRBV12-4; D: NA; CDR3: CASSFPGAFF; DNA: TGTGCCAGCAGTTTCCCGGGTGCTTTCTTT
size: NA; J: TRBJ1-5; V: TRBV12-3/TRBV12-4; D: NA; CDR3: CASSPGAGSQPQHF; DNA: TGTGCCAGCAGCCCTGGGGCGGGCTCCCAGCCCCAGCATTTT
size: few; J: TRBJ1-1; V: TRBV18; D: NA; CDR3: CASSPPEGFTEAFF; DNA: TGTGCCAGCTCACCACCGGAGGGATTTACTGAAGCTTTCTTT
size: once; J: TRBJ1-2; V: TRBV5-4; D: NA; CDR3: CASSLDSELWKNGYTF; DNA: TGTGCCAGCAGCTTGGATTCGGAACTGTGGAAGAATGGCTACACCTTC
size: NA; J: TRBJ2-7; V: TRBV6-1; D: NA; CDR3: CASSELGGSNEQYF; DNA: TGTGCCAGCAGTGAACTTGGGGGCAGCAACGAGCAGTACTTC
size: NA; J: TRBJ1-2; V: TRBV29-1; D: NA; CDR3: CSVDEGMDGYTF; DNA: TGCAGCGTTGATGAGGGCATGGATGGCTACACCTTC
size: NA; J: TRBJ2-6; V: TRBV28; D: TRBD1; CDR3: CASSPRQGFPSGANVLTF; DNA: TGTGCCAGCAGCCCTCGACAGGGATTTCCCTCTGGGGCCAACGTCCTGACTTTC
size: many; J: TRBJ1-1; V: TRBV7-2; D: NA; CDR3: CASSLVRARRGTEAFF; DNA: TGTGCCAGCAGCTTGGTCAGGGCCCGAAGAGGCACTGAAGCTTTCTTT
size: few; J: TRBJ2-1; V: TRBV6-1; D: NA; CDR3: CASSRFVANSEQFF; DNA: TGTGCCAGCAGCCGATTTGTGGCCAATAGCGAGCAGTTCTTC
size: few; J: TRBJ2-1; V: TRBV23-1; D: NA; CDR3: CASSQGLLRPYNEQFF; DNA: TGCGCCAGCAGTCAAGGTCTACTGCGGCCCTACAATGAGCAGTTCTTC
size: NA; J: TRBJ2-1; V: TRBV4-1; D: NA; CDR3: CASSQEGRAGLYNEQFF; DNA: TGCGCCAGCAGCCAAGAAGGGCGGGCGGGTCTCTACAATGAGCAGTTCTTC
size: NA; J: TRBJ2-3; V: TRBV4-1; D: TRBD2; CDR3: CASSRETSGVPDTQYF; DNA: TGCGCCAGCAGCCGAGAGACTAGCGGGGTACCAGATACGCAGTATTTT
size: few; J: TRBJ1-2; V: TRBV7-2; D: TRBD1; CDR3: CASSPRDYAGTGANYGYTF; DNA: TGTGCCAGCAGCCCCCGGGACTACGCCGGGACAGGGGCTAACTATGGCTACACCTTC
size: once; J: TRBJ1-5; V: TRBV7-9; D: NA; CDR3: CASSLIHSATVSNQPQHF; DNA: TGTGCCAGCAGCTTAATCCACTCGGCCACAGTTAGCAATCAGCCCCAGCATTTT
size: NA; J: TRBJ2-1; V: TRBV27; D: NA; CDR3: CASSFNVWGPNNEQFF; DNA: TGTGCCAGCAGTTTTAACGTGTGGGGGCCAAACAATGAGCAGTTCTTC
size: NA; J: TRBJ2-1; V: TRBV7-9; D: TRBD2; CDR3: CASSSTGLGGYNEQFF; DNA: TGTGCCAGCAGCTCTACTGGACTAGGAGGCTACAATGAGCAGTTCTTC
size: many; J: TRBJ2-1; V: TRBV7-6; D: TRBD1; CDR3: CASSLDPTIGTGTNEQFF; DNA: TGTGCCAGCAGCTTAGACCCAACGATCGGGACAGGGACCAATGAGCAGTTCTTC
size: few; J: TRBJ2-2; V: TRBV6-5; D: NA; CDR3: CASSYAVQGGELFF; DNA: TGTGCCAGCAGTTACGCGGTTCAGGGCGGGGAGCTGTTTTTT
size: NA; J: TRBJ1-6; V: TRBV6-1; D: NA; CDR3: CASSELADNSPLHF; DNA: TGTGCCAGCAGTGAATTGGCAGATAATTCACCCCTCCACTTT
size: NA; J: TRBJ1-1; V: TRBV18; D: TRBD1; CDR3: CASSPDRGASEAFF; DNA: TGTGCCAGCTCACCGGACAGGGGTGCGAGTGAAGCTTTCTTT
size: few; J: TRBJ2-1; V: TRBV2; D: NA; CDR3: CTLEGFGGEQFF; DNA: TGTACCCTAGAAGGGTTCGGGGGAGAGCAGTTCTTC
size: NA; J: TRBJ1-1; V: TRBV5-5; D: NA; CDR3: CASSVGWGTEAFF; DNA: TGTGCCAGCAGCGTCGGTTGGGGGACTGAAGCTTTCTTT
size: NA; J: TRBJ1-5; V: TRBV6-6; D: TRBD1; CDR3: CASSTDRGYSNQPQHF; DNA: TGTGCCAGCAGTACGGACAGGGGATATAGCAATCAGCCCCAGCATTTT
size: NA; J: TRBJ1-2; V: TRBV2; D: TRBD1; CDR3: CATRVGTGVDLYGYTF; DNA: TGTGCCACCAGGGTCGGGACAGGAGTGGACCTCTATGGCTACACCTTC
size: NA; J: TRBJ2-3; V: TRBV7-6; D: TRBD2; CDR3: CASSPPGGGTDTQYF; DNA: TGTGCCAGCAGCCCCCCCGGGGGGGGGACAGATACGCAGTATTTT
size: NA; J: TRBJ2-3; V: TRBV5-6; D: TRBD2; CDR3: CASSSEERGLTDTQYF; DNA: TGTGCCAGCAGTTCCGAGGAGCGGGGGCTCACAGATACGCAGTATTTT
size: once; J: TRBJ2-5; V: TRBV19; D: NA; CDR3: CASSVSFSGSEKTQYF; DNA: TGTGCCAGTAGTGTCTCGTTTTCGGGATCCGAAAAGACCCAGTACTTC
size: NA; J: TRBJ2-2; V: TRBV6-5; D: NA; CDR3: CASSYSGEIGELFF; DNA: TGTGCCAGCAGTTACTCGGGGGAGATCGGGGAGCTGTTTTTT
size: few; J: TRBJ2-5; V: TRBV4-2; D: TRBD2; CDR3: CASSAYGTSGGETQYF; DNA: TGTGCCAGCAGCGCGTACGGGACTAGCGGGGGTGAGACCCAGTACTTC
size: NA; J: TRBJ2-2; V: TRBV4-3; D: TRBD2; CDR3: CASSQLAATGELFF; DNA: TGCGCCAGCAGCCAACTAGCGGCCACCGGGGAGCTGTTTTTT
size: few; J: TRBJ2-1; V: TRBV6-1; D: NA; CDR3: CASSEDPLGVSNEQFF; DNA: TGTGCCAGCAGTGAGGATCCCCTCGGAGTTAGCAATGAGCAGTTCTTC
size: NA; J: TRBJ2-5; V: TRBV5-6; D: NA; CDR3: CASSLARSDLVGETQYF; DNA: TGTGCCAGCAGCTTGGCTAGATCGGACCTAGTTGGAGAGACCCAGTACTTC
size: NA; J: TRBJ1-4; V: TRBV6-5; D: NA; CDR3: CASSLSRGREKLFF; DNA: TGTGCCAGCAGTCTGAGTAGGGGAAGAGAAAAACTGTTTTTT
size: NA; J: TRBJ2-7; V: TRBV7-9; D: NA; CDR3: CASSFENEQYF; DNA: TGTGCCAGCAGCTTCGAGAACGAGCAGTACTTC
size: NA; J: TRBJ1-2; V: TRBV13; D: TRBD1; CDR3: CASSLGTTGRSYGYTF; DNA: TGTGCCAGCAGCTTAGGGACGACAGGGAGGTCCTATGGCTACACCTTC
size: few; J: TRBJ1-1; V: TRBV7-9; D: TRBD1; CDR3: CASSTSTGGRGEAFF; DNA: TGTGCCAGCAGCACCTCGACAGGGGGTCGGGGTGAAGCTTTCTTT
size: NA; J: TRBJ1-4; V: TRBV27; D: TRBD1; CDR3: CASRGQFTNEKLFF; DNA: TGTGCCAGCAGGGGACAGTTTACTAATGAAAAACTGTTTTTT
size: many; J: TRBJ2-3; V: TRBV12-3/TRBV12-4; D: NA; CDR3: CASSPRSSTDTQYF; DNA: TGTGCCAGCAGTCCCCGGTCTAGTACAGATACGCAGTATTTT
size: NA; J: TRBJ2-1; V: TRBV29-1; D: TRBD2; CDR3: CSVGGLAGGYNEQFF; DNA: TGCAGCGTGGGGGGACTAGCGGGGGGGTACAATGAGCAGTTCTTC
size: few; J: TRBJ2-3; V: TRBV6-5; D: NA; CDR3: CASSYQGAPDTQYF; DNA: TGTGCCAGCAGTTACCAAGGGGCTCCAGATACGCAGTATTTT
size: many; J: TRBJ2-2; V: TRBV7-6; D: NA; CDR3: CASSFDRSKPRPNTGELFF; DNA: TGTGCCAGCAGCTTTGACAGAAGTAAACCAAGGCCGAACACCGGGGAGCTGTTTTTT
size: few; J: TRBJ1-2; V: TRBV28; D: NA; CDR3: CASSFSQGKGYTF; DNA: TGTGCCAGCAGTTTTAGTCAGGGGAAAGGCTACACCTTC
size: NA; J: TRBJ1-1; V: TRBV12-3/TRBV12-4; D: TRBD1; CDR3: CASSLGQGRGEAFF; DNA: TGTGCCAGCAGTTTGGGACAGGGGAGGGGTGAAGCTTTCTTT
size: NA; J: TRBJ2-3; V: TRBV5-4; D: TRBD2; CDR3: CASSPTSGGTPDTQYF; DNA: TGTGCCAGCAGCCCCACTAGCGGGGGAACCCCAGATACGCAGTATTTT
size: NA; J: TRBJ1-2; V: TRBV3-1; D: NA; CDR3: CASSRTGFDYTF; DNA: TGTGCCAGTAGCCGAACAGGGTTTGACTACACCTTC
size: few; J: TRBJ1-1; V: TRBV28; D: TRBD1; CDR3: CASSSQGRYTEAFF; DNA: TGTGCCAGCAGTTCACAGGGGCGGTACACTGAAGCTTTCTTT
size: few; J: TRBJ2-1; V: TRBV6-2/TRBV6-3; D: NA; CDR3: CASSTSWWGAYNEQFF; DNA: TGTGCCAGCAGTACGAGTTGGTGGGGGGCTTACAATGAGCAGTTCTTC
size: NA; J: TRBJ1-5; V: TRBV6-2/TRBV6-3; D: NA; CDR3: CASSRQTGAGWEQPQHF; DNA: TGTGCCAGCAGCCGTCAAACGGGGGCGGGTTGGGAGCAGCCCCAGCATTTT
size: NA; J: TRBJ1-2; V: TRBV5-5; D: NA; CDR3: CASSTDRANYGYTF; DNA: TGTGCCAGCAGCACCGACAGAGCTAACTATGGCTACACCTTC
size: few; J: TRBJ1-2; V: TRBV7-6; D: NA; CDR3: CASSFLEPDGGYTF; DNA: TGTGCCAGCAGCTTCCTGGAGCCGGATGGTGGCTACACCTTC
size: NA; J: TRBJ1-4; V: TRBV7-3; D: NA; CDR3: CASIFEEGKCQLEKLFF; DNA: TGTGCCAGCATTTTTGAGGAGGGGAAATGCCAATTAGAAAAACTGTTTTTT
size: many; J: TRBJ2-1; V: TRBV7-2; D: NA; CDR3: CASSSPPQGSYNEQFF; DNA: TGTGCCAGCAGCTCACCTCCCCAGGGCTCCTACAATGAGCAGTTCTTC
size: NA; J: TRBJ1-1; V: TRBV7-9; D: TRBD1; CDR3: CASTSLGQALRGDTEAFF; DNA: TGTGCCAGCACCTCTCTTGGACAGGCACTTAGGGGAGACACTGAAGCTTTCTTT
size: few; J: TRBJ2-4; V: TRBV11-1; D: NA; CDR3: CASSLGPGPIAKNIQYF; DNA: TGTGCCAGCAGCTTGGGGCCGGGACCTATAGCCAAAAACATTCAGTACTTC
size: NA; J: TRBJ2-2; V: TRBV7-9; D: NA; CDR3: CATGGTGELFF; DNA: TGTGCCACCGGGGGTACCGGGGAGCTGTTTTTT
size: many; J: TRBJ2-2; V: TRBV7-2; D: NA; CDR3: CASSLGLIRELFF; DNA: TGTGCCAGCAGCTTAGGGCTAATTCGGGAGCTGTTTTTT
size: NA; J: TRBJ2-7; V: TRBV27; D: TRBD2; CDR3: CASRGRGAYEQYF; DNA: TGTGCCAGCCGGGGGCGGGGGGCTTACGAGCAGTACTTC